The present entry profiles one T cell receptor (beta chain) with its context. This clonotype has a count of ten or more. Which antigen it targets is not known. One base away there is no much larger clone; base qualities are not given. This sample stems from a study of neurological immune-mediated disorders (dated by TCRdb to the late 2010s). A note on the overall study: Peripheral blood TCR-beta repertoires from patients with HTLV-I-associated myelopathy (HAM/TSP), patients with multiple sclerosis, and healthy controls were compared in the study using UMI-based sequencing. Alongside PBMC samples, the set of approximately 100 TCR-beta libraries contained longitudinal samples, technical triplicates, and paired CD4+ and CD8+ T-cell subsets that had been sorted. Of the approximately 66 subjects in the cohort, about 14 were HAM/TSP patients, roughly 35 were multiple sclerosis patients, and 20 were healthy controls. Results and caveats for the whole study, not just this receptor: Expanded clones from different subjects shared no identical CDR3 amino acid sequences, which suggests that TCR-beta repertoires were private in all groups. The highest TCR clonal expansion was observed in HAM/TSP patients, whereas the lowest was observed in MS patients, even when compared with healthy controls.

Sorted-subset TCR libraries were prepared from under 1.1 million sorted CD4+ or CD8+ T cells. PBMCs were separated from peripheral blood using Ficoll-Hypaque density gradient centrifugation and then cryopreserved in liquid nitrogen. Paired sorted CD4+ and CD8+ subsets came from healthy controls, HAM/TSP patients and MS patients. cDNA was synthesized by template-switch 5'RACE using a primer with a 10-nucleotide random unique molecular identifier that tagged each TCR transcript. Every sequencing run yielded over 190 million TCR-beta sequences covering 15-18 subjects. The RNeasy kit was used for extraction of total RNA. The KAPA Real-time Library Amplification kit was used to amplify TCR-beta VDJ regions with primers targeting the TCR constant region and the 5'RACE anchor. Sample indexes and Illumina adaptors were added in a first PCR, and a second PCR then increased library yield. After purification with Ampure beads, the TCR product of roughly 650 bp was size-selected on a 2% E-gel SizeSelection system. Before pooling, library quality was checked on a Bioanalyzer, concentration was measured with Qubit, and libraries were quantified with the Kapa Library Quantification kit. An Illumina HiSeq 2500 sequenced the libraries paired-end 2 x 150 bp. To increase sequence diversity, roughly 24-32% phiX was spiked into each library pool. As for the original processing: Quality-filtered reads were processed with the UMI-based MiGEC pipeline, and over 75% of raw TCR sequences were removed by the MiGEC pipeline during error correction. IMGT germline references were used for alignment of VDJ genes, and clonotypes were defined by a unique CDR3 amino acid sequence together with V-J genes. Clonal expansion, Shannon diversity and CDR3 relatedness were evaluated with VDJtools (CalcPairwiseDistances, ClusterSamples), while phylogenetic trees were built in CLCbio workbench. Using coefficient-of-variation modelling across technical triplicates, the study counted a clone as expanded if it had at least 8 unique UMIs. TCRdb reran the public reads through fastp at Q25 and MiXCR, keeping productive beta chains. Duplicate CDR3 protein sequences are folded into a single record with the most common DNA and genes. The V and J calls, along with clone size, are taken from TCRdb and not from the paper's own processing. In all, the sample holds some 41,000 distinct CDR3 sequences, and 14% of those were seen once. The top ten clonotypes cover roughly 3.5% of the sample.

The CDR3 contains 15 residues, cysteine and phenylalanine counted. Here the CDR3 DNA is all that survives: 45 bases in frame from base 1. CDR1 is given as SGHRS and CDR2 as YFSETQ, both from the germline V gene. The junction shows trimming of 0 bases on V and 7 bases on J, plus 14 bases between the germline ends. The chain is encoded by TRBV5-1 joined to TRBJ2-1, and perhaps TRBD2 as D gene, on 6 matching bases. This receptor was obtained from a woman aged 60-75 years with HTLV-1-associated myelopathy (HAM/TSP). Specimen: CD4+ T cells from blood. Read as DNA, the sequence is TGCGCCAGCAGCTTGGCCCCGCGGGACGCGAATGAGCAGTTCTTC. The encoded protein is CASSLAPRDANEQFF.